Presented here are 5 T cell receptor beta chains from one specimen sequenced in a study of memory CD4+ T cells and cytomegalovirus serostatus. Single viable CD3+CD4+CD8-CD45RO+ cells were sorted as the memory CD4+ T cells. Assay: immunoSEQ multiplex PCR; the TCRdb copy retains only in-frame clones and omits some. The sample lists some 44,000 clones, more than 60% occurring once. The sequencing input was memory CD4+ T cells from blood. The receptors were sampled from an adult in good health and CMV-seronegative.

With regard to this clone: At one end the junction does not follow the germline gene, possibly because of a read error. The J gene is TRBJ2-3, the V gene TRBV7-7; TRBD2 aligns across 11 bases. This CDR3 has 16 amino acids. The germline gives CDR1 SSHAT, CDR2 FNYEAQ (reference sequence). The CDR3: CASSRNSGGVGDTQYF. CDR3 nucleotide sequence: TGTGCTAGCAGCCGAAATAGCGGGGGGGTGGGAGATACGCAGTATTTT.

V usage is TRBV19 and J usage is TRBJ2-2, with TRBD1 identical over 9 bases. The V segment lost 11 bases and the J segment 4 bases; nucleotides outside the gene matches: 11. CDR3 length: 15 amino acids. Germline assignment: CDR1 LNHDA and CDR2 SQIVND (reference sequence). The CDR3 DNA reads as TGTGCCGCCGGGGGTGACAGGGGGGGCACCGGGGAGCTGTTTTTT. Translating gives CAAGGDRGGTGELFF.

This clone was recorded a few times. J is TRBJ1-3 and V is TRBV29-1; D is unclear. The CDR3 contains 13 residues. Germline assignment: CDR1 SQVTM and CDR2 ANQGSEA. Trimming stripped 6 bases from V and 4 bases from J, with 13 bases between. The CDR3 DNA is TGCAGCGTCACCACTTTCTCCGGAAACACCATATATTTT. It codes for CSVTTFSGNTIYF.

This clone was seen a few times. The gene calls are TRBV6-1 and TRBJ1-1; possible D gene TRBD1, 6 bases. CDR3 length: 15 amino acids. V was shortened by 6 bases and J by 4 bases, with 18 bases between the two germline ends. Per germline, CDR1 MNHNS and CDR2 SASEGT. This CDR3 reads CASRGFQGLSTEAFF. The CDR3, as DNA: TGTGCCAGCAGAGGATTTCAGGGGTTGAGCACTGAAGCTTTCTTT.

The rearrangement links TRBV27 to TRBJ1-3, with D possibly TRBD1 on 6 matching bases. Per germline, CDR1 MNHEY and CDR2 SMNVEV (reference sequence). This CDR3 has 15 residues. The V end lost 5 bases, the J end lost 4 bases, and 15 bases lay between the germline ends. Here the CDR3 DNA reads TGTGCCAGCAGTAATCGGCCGGGACAAGGAAACACCATATATTTT. Encoded protein: CASSNRPGQGNTIYF.